What follows describes a single T cell receptor beta chain. The sample is drawn from a study of cytotoxic CD8 clonotypes in ibrutinib-treated CLL. The data were produced by immunoSEQ multiplex PCR, yet TCRdb's version contains in-frame clones alone and is incomplete. The table records 250,000 to 350,000 clones, more than 70% of them present only once. The CDR3 is 15 amino acids. Germline CDR1 is SGDLS and CDR2 is YYNGEE. The V gene lost 2 bases and the J gene lost 1 base, with 12 bases spanning the gap. This material consisted of PBMCs, taken at disease progression, from a patient treated with ibrutinib. This chain uses TRBV9 with TRBJ1-1, with D maybe TRBD1 (5 bases). This clonotype originated in a human donor with chronic lymphocytic leukemia. CDR3 DNA sequence: TGTGCCAGCAGCGTTCCGGGACTTCAGAACACTGAAGCTTTCTTT. It yields the protein CASSVPGLQNTEAFF.